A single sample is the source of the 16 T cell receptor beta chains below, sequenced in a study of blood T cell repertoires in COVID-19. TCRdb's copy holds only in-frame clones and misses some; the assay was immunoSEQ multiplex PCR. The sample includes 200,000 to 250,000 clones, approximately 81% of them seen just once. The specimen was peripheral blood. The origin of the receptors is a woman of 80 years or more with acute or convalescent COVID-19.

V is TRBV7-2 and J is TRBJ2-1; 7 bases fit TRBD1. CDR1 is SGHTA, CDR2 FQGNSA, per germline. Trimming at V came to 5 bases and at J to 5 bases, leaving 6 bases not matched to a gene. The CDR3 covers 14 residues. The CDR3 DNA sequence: TGTGCCAGCAGCATCGGACAGGCTCACAATGAGCAGTTCTTC. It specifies CASSIGQAHNEQFF.

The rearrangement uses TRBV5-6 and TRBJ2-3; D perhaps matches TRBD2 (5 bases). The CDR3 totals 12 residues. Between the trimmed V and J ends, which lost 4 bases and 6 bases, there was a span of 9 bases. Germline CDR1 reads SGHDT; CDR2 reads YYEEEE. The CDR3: CASSLRVDTQYF. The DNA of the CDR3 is TGTGCCAGCAGCCTGAGGGTGGATACGCAGTATTTT.

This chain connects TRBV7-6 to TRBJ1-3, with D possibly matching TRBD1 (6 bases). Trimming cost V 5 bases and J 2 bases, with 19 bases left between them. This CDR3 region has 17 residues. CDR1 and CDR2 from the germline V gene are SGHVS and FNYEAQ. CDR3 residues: CASSLLVRGSPGNTIYF. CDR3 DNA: TGTGCCAGCAGCCTCCTAGTCAGGGGTAGCCCTGGAAACACCATATATTTT.

The CDR3 coding sequence is TGTGCCAGTAGTATTGTTCAAAACTTCTCTGGAAACACCATATATTTT. Protein sequence: CASSIVQNFSGNTIYF. The J gene is TRBJ1-3, the V gene TRBV19; D call uncertain. The CDR3 has 16 amino acids. Trimming took 3 bases from V and 0 from J, leaving 12 bases between them. The V gene's germline CDR1 is LNHDA and CDR2 SQIVND (reference sequence).

The CDR3 is CASSLSSGGDTGELFF. CDR3 coding DNA: TGTGCCAGCAGCTTATCTAGCGGGGGCGACACCGGGGAGCTGTTTTTT. This chain joins TRBV7-6 and TRBJ2-2; 10 positions agree with TRBD2. Trimming at V came to 2 bases and at J to 3 bases, leaving 3 bases not matched to a gene. In germline, CDR1 is SGHVS, CDR2 FNYEAQ. This CDR3 comprises 16 residues.

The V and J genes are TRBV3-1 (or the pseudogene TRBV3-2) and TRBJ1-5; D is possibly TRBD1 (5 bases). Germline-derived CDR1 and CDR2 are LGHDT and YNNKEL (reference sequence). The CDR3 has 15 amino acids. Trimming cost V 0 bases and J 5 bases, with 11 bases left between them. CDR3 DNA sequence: TGTGCCAGCAGCCAAGATATAGGGGTAGATCAGCCCCAGCATTTT. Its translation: CASSQDIGVDQPQHF.

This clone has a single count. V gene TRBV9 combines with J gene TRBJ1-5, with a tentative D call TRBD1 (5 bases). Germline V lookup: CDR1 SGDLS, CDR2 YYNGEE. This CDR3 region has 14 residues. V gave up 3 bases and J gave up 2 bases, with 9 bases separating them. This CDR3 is CASSAQGGNQPQHF. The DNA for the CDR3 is TGTGCCAGCAGCGCGCAGGGCGGCAATCAGCCCCAGCATTTT.

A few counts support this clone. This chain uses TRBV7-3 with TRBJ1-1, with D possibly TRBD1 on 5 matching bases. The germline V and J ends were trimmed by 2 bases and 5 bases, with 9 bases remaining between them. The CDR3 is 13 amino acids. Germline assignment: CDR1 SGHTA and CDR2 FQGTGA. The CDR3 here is CASSLGGWTEAFF. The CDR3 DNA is TGTGCCAGCAGCTTAGGGGGGTGGACTGAAGCTTTCTTT.

CDR3 region: CAISEFGTGDNGYTF. Here the CDR3 DNA reads TGTGCCATCAGTGAATTCGGGACAGGGGATAATGGCTACACCTTC. The chain carries TRBV10-3 and TRBJ1-2, with TRBD1 matching over 10 bases. Per germline, CDR1 ENHRY and CDR2 SYGVKD. The CDR3 sequence is 15 residues long. The V gene end was trimmed by 3 bases and the J gene end by 6 bases; junction bases not matched to a gene: 7.

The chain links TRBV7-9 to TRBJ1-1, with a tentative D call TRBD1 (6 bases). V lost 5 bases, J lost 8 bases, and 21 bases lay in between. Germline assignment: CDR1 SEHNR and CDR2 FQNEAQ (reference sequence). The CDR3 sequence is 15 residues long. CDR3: CASSERRHREGEAFF. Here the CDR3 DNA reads TGTGCCAGCAGCGAGCGCCGGCACAGGGAGGGGGAAGCTTTCTTT.

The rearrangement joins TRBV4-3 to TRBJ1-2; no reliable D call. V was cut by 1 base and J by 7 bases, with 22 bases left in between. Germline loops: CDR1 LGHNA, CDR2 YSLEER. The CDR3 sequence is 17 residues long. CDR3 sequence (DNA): TGCGCCAGCAGCCAAGGCCTCCCACCCTTCGGTCGAATTGGCTACACCTTC. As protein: CASSQGLPPFGRIGYTF.

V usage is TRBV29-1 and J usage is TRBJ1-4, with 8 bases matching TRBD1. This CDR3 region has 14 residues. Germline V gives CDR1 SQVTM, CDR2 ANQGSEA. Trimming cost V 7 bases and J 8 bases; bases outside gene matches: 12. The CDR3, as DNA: TGCAGCGCCGGGAGCAGGGGGCTGGACGAAAAACTGTTTTTT. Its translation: CSAGSRGLDEKLFF.

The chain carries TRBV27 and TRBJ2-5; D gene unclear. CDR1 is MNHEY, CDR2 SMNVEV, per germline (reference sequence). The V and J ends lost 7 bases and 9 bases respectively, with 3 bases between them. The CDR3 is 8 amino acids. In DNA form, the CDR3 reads TGTGCCAGCAAGCCCCAGTACTTC. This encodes CASKPQYF.

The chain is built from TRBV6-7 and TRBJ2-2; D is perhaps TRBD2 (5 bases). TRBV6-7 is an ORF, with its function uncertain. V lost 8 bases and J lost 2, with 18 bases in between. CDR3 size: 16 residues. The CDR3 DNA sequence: TGTGCCAGCTTCATACTAGGGCAGACTAACACCGGGGAGCTGTTTTTT. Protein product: CASFILGQTNTGELFF.

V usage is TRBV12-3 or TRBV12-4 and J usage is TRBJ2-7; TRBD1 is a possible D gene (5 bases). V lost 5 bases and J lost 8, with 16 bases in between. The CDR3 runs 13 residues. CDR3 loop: CASSPRMQGQQYF. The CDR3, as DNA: TGTGCCAGCAGTCCCCGCATGCAGGGCCAGCAGTACTTC.

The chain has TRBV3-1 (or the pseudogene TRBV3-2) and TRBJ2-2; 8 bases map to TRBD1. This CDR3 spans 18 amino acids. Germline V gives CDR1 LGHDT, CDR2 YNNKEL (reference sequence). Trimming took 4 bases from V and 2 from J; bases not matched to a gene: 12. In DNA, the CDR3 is TGTGCCAGCAGCCTGGGCTCAGGGGGCCTCAGCAACACCGGGGAGCTGTTTTTT. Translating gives CASSLGSGGLSNTGELFF.